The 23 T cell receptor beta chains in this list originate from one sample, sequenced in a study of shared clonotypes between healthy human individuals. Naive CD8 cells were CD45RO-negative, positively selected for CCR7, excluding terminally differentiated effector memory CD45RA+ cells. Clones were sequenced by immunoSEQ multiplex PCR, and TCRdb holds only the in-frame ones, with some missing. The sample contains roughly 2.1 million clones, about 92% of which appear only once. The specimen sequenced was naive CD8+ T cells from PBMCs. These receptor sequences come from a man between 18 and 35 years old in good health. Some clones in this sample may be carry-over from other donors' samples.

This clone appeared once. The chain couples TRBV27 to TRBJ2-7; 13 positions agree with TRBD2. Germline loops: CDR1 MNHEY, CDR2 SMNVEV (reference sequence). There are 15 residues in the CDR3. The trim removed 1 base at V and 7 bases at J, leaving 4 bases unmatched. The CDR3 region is CASSLFAGLAGEQYF. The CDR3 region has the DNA TGTGCCAGCAGTTTATTCGCGGGACTAGCGGGGGAGCAGTACTTC.

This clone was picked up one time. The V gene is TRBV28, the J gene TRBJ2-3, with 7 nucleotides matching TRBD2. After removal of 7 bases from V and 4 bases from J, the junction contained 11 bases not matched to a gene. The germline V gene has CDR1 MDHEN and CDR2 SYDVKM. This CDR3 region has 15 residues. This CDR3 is CASIPFRGEADTQYF. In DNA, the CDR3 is TGTGCCAGCATTCCGTTCCGGGGGGAGGCAGATACGCAGTATTTT.

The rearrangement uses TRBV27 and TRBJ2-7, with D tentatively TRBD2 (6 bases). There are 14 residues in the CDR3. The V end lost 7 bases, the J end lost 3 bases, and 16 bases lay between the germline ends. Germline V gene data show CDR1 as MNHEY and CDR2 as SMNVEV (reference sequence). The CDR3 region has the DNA TGTGCCAGCACCACCTGGGTGGGAGGCTACGAGCAGTACTTC. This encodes CASTTWVGGYEQYF.

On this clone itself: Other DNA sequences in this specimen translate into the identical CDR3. This chain's CDR3 is CSVLAGGPYEQYF. The CDR3, as DNA: TGCAGCGTTTTAGCGGGAGGGCCGTACGAGCAGTACTTC. The J gene is TRBJ2-7, the V gene TRBV29-1; TRBD2 matches at 11 bases. V was pared by 5 bases and J by 4 bases, with 4 bases of the junction left unmatched. In germline, CDR1 is SQVTM, CDR2 ANQGSEA. The CDR3 totals 13 residues.

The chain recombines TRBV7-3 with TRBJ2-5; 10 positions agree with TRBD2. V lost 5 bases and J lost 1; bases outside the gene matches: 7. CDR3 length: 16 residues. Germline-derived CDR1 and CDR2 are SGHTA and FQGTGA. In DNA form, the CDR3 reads TGTGCCAGCAGCACTTCCGGGACTAGCGTCCAAGAGACCCAGTACTTC. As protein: CASSTSGTSVQETQYF.

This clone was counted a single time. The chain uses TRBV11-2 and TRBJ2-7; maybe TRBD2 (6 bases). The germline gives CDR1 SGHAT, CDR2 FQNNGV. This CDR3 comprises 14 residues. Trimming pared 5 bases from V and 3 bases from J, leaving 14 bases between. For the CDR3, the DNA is TGTGCCAGCAGCACCCGGGCGGAGGGCTACGAGCAGTACTTC. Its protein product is CASSTRAEGYEQYF. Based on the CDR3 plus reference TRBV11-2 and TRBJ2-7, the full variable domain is EAGVAQSPRYKIIEKRQSVAFWCNPISGHATLYWYQQILGQGPKLLIQFQNNGVVDDSQLPKDRFSAERLKGVDSTLKIQPAKLEDSAVYLCASSTRAEGYEQYFGPGTRLTVT.

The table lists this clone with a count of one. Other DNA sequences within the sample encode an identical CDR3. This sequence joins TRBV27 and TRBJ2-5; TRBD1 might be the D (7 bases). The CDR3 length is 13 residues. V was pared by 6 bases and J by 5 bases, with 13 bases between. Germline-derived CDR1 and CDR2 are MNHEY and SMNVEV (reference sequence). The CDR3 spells CASRGRGRETQYF. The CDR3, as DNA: TGTGCCAGCAGAGGCAGGGGGAGGGAGACCCAGTACTTC.

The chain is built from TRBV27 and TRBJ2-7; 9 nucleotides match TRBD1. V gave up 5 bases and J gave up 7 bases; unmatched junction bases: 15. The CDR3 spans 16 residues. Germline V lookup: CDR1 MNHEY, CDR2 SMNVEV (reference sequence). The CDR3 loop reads CASSPSTGGNMREQYF. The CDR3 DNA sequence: TGTGCCAGCAGTCCTTCCACAGGGGGCAATATGAGGGAGCAGTACTTC.

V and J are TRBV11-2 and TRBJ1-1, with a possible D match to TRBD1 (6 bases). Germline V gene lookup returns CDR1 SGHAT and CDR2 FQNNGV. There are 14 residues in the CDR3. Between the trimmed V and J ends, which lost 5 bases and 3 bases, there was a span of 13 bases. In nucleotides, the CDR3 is TGTGCCAGCAGCACCACAGGGTGGGACACTGAAGCTTTCTTT. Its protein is CASSTTGWDTEAFF.

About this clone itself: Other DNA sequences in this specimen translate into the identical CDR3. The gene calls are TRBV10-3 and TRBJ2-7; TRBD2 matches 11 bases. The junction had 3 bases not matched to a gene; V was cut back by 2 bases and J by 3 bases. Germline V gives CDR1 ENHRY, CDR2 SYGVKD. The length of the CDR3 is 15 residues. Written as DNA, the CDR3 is TGTGCCATCAGTGAGAAGACTAGCGGGAACTACGAGCAGTACTTC. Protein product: CAISEKTSGNYEQYF.

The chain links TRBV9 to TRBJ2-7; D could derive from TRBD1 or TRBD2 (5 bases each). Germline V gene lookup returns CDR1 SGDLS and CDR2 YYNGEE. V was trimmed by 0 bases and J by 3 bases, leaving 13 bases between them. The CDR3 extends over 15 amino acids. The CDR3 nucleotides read TGTGCCAGCAGCGTAGAGGGGACCTGGAGCTACGAGCAGTACTTC. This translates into CASSVEGTWSYEQYF.

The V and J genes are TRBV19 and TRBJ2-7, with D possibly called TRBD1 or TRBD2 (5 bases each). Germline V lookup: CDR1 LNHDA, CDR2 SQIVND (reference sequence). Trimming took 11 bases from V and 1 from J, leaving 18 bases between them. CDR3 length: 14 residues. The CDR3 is CASRGAAGSYEQYF. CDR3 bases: TGTGCCTCCAGAGGGGCAGCTGGTTCCTACGAGCAGTACTTC.

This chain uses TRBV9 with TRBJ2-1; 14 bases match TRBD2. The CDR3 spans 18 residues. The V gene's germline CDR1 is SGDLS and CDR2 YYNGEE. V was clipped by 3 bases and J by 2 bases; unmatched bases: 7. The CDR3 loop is CASSARTSGRPPYNEQFF. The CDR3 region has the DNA TGTGCCAGCAGCGCCCGGACTAGCGGGAGGCCACCCTACAATGAGCAGTTCTTC. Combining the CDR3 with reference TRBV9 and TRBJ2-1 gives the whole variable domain DSGVTQTPKHLITATGQRVTLRCSPRSGDLSVYWYQQSLDQGLQFLIQYYNGEERAKGNILERFSAQQFPDLHSELNLSSLELGDSALYFCASSARTSGRPPYNEQFFGPGTRLTVL.

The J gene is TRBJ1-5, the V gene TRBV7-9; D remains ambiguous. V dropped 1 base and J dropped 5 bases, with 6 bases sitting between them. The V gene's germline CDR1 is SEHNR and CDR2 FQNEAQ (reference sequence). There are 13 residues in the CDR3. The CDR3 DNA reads TGTGCCAGCAGCTTAGGGTGGGATCAGCCCCAGCATTTT. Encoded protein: CASSLGWDQPQHF. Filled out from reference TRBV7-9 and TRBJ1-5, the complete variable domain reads DTGVSQNPRHKITKRGQNVTFRCDPISEHNRLYWYRQTLGQGPEFLTYFQNEAQLEKSRLLSDRFSAERPKGSFSTLEIQRTEQGDSAMYLCASSLGWDQPQHFGDGTRLSIL.

The chain's CDR3 is CSVDAVRGRLGEAFF. The CDR3 nucleotides read TGCAGCGTTGACGCGGTCAGGGGGCGGCTAGGTGAAGCTTTCTTT. V is TRBV29-1 and J is TRBJ1-1; 8 positions agree with TRBD1. The V segment lost 3 bases and the J segment 7 bases; nucleotides outside the gene matches: 13. Germline V lookup: CDR1 SQVTM, CDR2 ANQGSEA. The CDR3 runs 15 residues.

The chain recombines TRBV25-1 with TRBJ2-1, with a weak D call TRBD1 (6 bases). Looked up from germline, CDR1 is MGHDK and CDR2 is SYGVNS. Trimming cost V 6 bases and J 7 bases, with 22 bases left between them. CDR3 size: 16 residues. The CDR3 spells CASRDQGHPRRNEQFF. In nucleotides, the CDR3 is TGTGCCAGCAGGGACCAGGGACACCCCCGGAGGAATGAGCAGTTCTTC.

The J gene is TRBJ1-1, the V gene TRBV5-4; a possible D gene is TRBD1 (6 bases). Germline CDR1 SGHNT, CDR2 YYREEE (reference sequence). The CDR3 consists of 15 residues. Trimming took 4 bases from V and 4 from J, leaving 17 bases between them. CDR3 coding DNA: TGTGCCAGCAGCGAGTCTGACAGGAGACTCACTGAAGCTTTCTTT. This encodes CASSESDRRLTEAFF.

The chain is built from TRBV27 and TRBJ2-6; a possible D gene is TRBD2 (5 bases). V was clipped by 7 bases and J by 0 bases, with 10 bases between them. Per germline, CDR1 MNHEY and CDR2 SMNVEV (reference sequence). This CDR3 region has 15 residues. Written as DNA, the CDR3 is TGTGCCAGCACCGAGAGGGACTCTGGGGCCAACGTCCTGACTTTC. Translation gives CASTERDSGANVLTF.

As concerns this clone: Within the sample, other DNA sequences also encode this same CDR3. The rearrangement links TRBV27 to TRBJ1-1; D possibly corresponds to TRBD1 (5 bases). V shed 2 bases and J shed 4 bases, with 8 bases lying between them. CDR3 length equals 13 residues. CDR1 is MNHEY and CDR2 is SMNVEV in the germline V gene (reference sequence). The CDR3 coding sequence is TGTGCCAGCAGTTTAGGAGGGGCCACTGAAGCTTTCTTT. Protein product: CASSLGGATEAFF.

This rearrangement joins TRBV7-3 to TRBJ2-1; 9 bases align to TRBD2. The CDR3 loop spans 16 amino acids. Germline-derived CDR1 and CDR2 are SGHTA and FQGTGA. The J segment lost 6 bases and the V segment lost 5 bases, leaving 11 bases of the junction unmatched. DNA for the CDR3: TGTGCCAGCAGCCCCCGACTAGCGGAGGGCGGCAATGAGCAGTTCTTC. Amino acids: CASSPRLAEGGNEQFF.

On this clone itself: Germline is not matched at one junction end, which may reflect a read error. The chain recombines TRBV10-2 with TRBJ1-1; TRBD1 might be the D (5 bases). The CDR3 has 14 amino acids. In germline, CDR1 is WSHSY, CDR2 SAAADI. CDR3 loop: CASSESAGNSEAFF. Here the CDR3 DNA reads TGCGCCAGCAGTGAGTCCGCAGGGAACTCTGAAGCTTTCTTT.

In DNA form, the CDR3 reads TGTGCCAGCAGTTTGGAGGGTCCCACTGAAGCTTTCTTT. Residues: CASSLEGPTEAFF. The J gene is TRBJ1-1, the V gene TRBV27; no definite D call. CDR3 length: 13 residues. Deletions cut 3 bases from V and 4 bases from J, with 9 bases between. CDR1 MNHEY and CDR2 SMNVEV come from the germline V gene (reference sequence).

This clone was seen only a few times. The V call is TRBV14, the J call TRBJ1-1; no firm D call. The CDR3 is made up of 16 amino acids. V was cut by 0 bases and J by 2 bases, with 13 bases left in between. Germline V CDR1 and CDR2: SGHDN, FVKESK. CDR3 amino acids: CASSQDSRGYNTEAFF. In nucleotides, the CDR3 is TGTGCCAGCAGCCAAGACTCAAGAGGGTACAACACTGAAGCTTTCTTT.